This TCR beta chain was captured in a study of PD-1 blockade in classical Hodgkin lymphoma (dated by TCRdb to the early 2020s). Background for the entire study: Nivolumab dosing was 3 mg/kg intravenously every 2 weeks, continuing until either disease progression or unacceptable toxicity. A peripheral blood immune signature of response to PD-1 blockade in classical Hodgkin lymphoma was defined using TCR beta sequencing and CyTOF.

The CDR3 spans 13 residues, from the cysteine through the phenylalanine. The retained sequence is limited to the CDR3, 39 bases, with the frame set at the first base. Between the V and J ends, shortened by 10 bases and 3 bases respectively, the junction contains 15 bases. CDR1 LNHDA and CDR2 SQIVND were looked up in the germline V gene (reference sequence). The meaning of the sample's time point label: cycle 2 day 1 (C2D1) of nivolumab. Every trial patient had relapsed following autologous stem cell transplantation, and prior brentuximab vedotin exposure was what differed among cohorts A, B and C. A total of approximately 51 patients with relapsed/refractory classical Hodgkin lymphoma made up the trial cohort, and each patient's best overall response was complete response, partial response or progressive disease. Trial patients were treated with single-agent nivolumab in the multi-cohort phase II CheckMate 205 trial. An independent review committee assessed best overall response by applying the 2007 International Working Group response criteria. Trial PBMCs were obtained immediately prior to nivolumab initiation (C1D1) and on therapy at cycle 2 day 1 and cycle 4 day 1. Peripheral blood was collected in 8 mL Vacutainer Cell Preparation Tubes, from which PBMCs were isolated by centrifugation and then cryopreserved.

The study at large found these results: Patients starting nivolumab less than 1 year after ASCT had lower diversity and were excluded from later analyses to avoid confounding by immune reconstitution. Trial patients with a complete response had baseline diversity similar to that of newly diagnosed patients, while partial responders and progressors had significantly lower diversity. Baseline TCR diversity was reported to be lower in newly diagnosed patients than in healthy donors and to be lower still in relapsed/refractory patients. By C4D1, a significant rise was seen in CD4+ TCR diversity but not in CD8+ TCR diversity (p=0.0027 vs p=0.16), and the rise was most apparent among complete responders (p=0.02). The study covered only a single clinical trial cohort, and the causes of the repertoire differences, possibly disease activity or prior therapy, were still not defined.

Genomic DNA was isolated using the Qiagen DNeasy kit from unsorted PBMCs as well as from negatively selected CD4+ and CD8+ fractions. TCR beta CDR3 regions were subjected to amplification by immunoSEQ multiplex PCR with primers that anneal to V and J segments. A synthetic immune receptor repertoire was used to minimize amplification bias, and any residual bias was removed computationally once sequencing was done. The authors' analysis ran thus. Repertoire diversity was quantified as the Shannon entropy index using custom Python scripts. Unsorted, CD4+ and CD8+ repertoires were examined separately, except in combined analyses, for which CD4+ and CD8+ sequences were merged in silico. Clonal expansion was defined as a frequency increase of at least 2-fold after treatment compared with C1D1, and clones undetected at baseline were assigned a pseudocount of 0.5. Singleton clones were defined as clones with 0 or 1 copy at C1D1, and non-singleton clones were defined as clones with 2 or more copies. Clones expanded in unsorted samples were labelled as CD4+, CD8+ or unknown by matching protein sequences in sorted samples from the same patient. Diversity changes from C1D1 to C4D1 were tested in paired samples using Wilcoxon tests. Not all clones reach the TCRdb copy of this immuneACCESS table, which keeps in-frame sequences only. Checked studies attribute under half of the gap to unresolved V genes and leave the rest unexplained. That table is the source of V, J and clone size, and D and trimming were worked out from the DNA. This sample has about 110,000 clones in its table, and about 88% of those were observed once. The top ten constitute 15% to 20% of the sample.

Details on this clone: Its antigen remains undetermined. No much larger clone is present one base from it, and per-base qualities are unavailable.

The clonotype comes from a human donor with classical Hodgkin lymphoma. The material was peripheral blood mononuclear cells (PBMCs), obtained before the second cycle of nivolumab. This chain joins TRBV19 to TRBJ1-2; a tentative D match to TRBD1 spans 6 bases. Read as DNA, the sequence is TGTGCCACGGTACAGGGACCCCACTATGGCTACACCTTC. Protein translation: CATVQGPHYGYTF.